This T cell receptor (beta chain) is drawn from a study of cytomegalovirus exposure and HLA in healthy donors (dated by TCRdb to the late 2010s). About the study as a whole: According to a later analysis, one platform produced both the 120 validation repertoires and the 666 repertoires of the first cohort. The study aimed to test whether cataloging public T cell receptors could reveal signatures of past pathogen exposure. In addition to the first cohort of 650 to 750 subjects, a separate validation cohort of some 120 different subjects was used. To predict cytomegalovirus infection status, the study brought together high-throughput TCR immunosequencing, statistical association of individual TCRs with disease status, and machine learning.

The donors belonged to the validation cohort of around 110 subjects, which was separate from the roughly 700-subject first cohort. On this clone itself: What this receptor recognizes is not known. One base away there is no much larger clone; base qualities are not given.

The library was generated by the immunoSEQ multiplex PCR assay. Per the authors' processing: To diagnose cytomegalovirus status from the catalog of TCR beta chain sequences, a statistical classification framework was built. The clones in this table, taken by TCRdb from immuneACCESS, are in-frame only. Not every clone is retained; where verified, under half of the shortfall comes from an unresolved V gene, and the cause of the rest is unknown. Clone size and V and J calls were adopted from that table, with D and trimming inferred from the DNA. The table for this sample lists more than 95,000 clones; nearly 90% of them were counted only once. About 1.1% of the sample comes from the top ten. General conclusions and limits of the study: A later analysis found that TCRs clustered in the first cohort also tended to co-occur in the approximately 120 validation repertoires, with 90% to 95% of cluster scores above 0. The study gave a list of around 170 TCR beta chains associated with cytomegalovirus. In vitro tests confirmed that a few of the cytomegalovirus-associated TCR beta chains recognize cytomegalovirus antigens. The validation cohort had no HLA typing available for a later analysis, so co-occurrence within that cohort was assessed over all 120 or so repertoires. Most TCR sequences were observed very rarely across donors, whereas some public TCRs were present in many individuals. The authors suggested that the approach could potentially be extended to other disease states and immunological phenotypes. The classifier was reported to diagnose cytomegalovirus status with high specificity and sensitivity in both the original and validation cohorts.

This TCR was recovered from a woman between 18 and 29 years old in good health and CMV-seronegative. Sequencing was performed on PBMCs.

The sequenced DNA is TGTGCCACACTCTCTAACCCCGCCAACTATGGCTACACCTTC. This encodes CATLSNPANYGYTF. The chain was built from TRBV28 and TRBJ1-2; no D gene is confidently identified. Sequences MDHEN (CDR1) and SYDVKM (CDR2) are obtained from the germline V gene. Cut back by 10 bases and 2 bases, the V and J ends lie 17 bases apart. Taken from cysteine to phenylalanine, the CDR3 has 14 residues. Only CDR3 DNA is held: 42 bases, read in frame from base 1.